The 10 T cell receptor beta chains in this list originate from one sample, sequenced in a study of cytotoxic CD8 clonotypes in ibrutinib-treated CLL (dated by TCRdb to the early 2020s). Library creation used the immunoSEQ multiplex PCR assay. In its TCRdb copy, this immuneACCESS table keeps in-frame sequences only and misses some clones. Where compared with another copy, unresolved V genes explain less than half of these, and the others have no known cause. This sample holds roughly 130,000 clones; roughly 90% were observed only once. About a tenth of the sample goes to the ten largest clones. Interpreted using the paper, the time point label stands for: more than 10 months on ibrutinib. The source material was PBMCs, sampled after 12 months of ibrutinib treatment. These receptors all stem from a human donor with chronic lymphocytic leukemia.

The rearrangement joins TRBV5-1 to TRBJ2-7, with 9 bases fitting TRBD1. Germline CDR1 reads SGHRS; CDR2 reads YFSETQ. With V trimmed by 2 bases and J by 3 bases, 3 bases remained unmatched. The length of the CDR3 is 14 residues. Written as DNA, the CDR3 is TGCGCCAGCAGCTTTGGGGGACAGGGCTACGAGCAGTACTTC. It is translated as CASSFGGQGYEQYF.

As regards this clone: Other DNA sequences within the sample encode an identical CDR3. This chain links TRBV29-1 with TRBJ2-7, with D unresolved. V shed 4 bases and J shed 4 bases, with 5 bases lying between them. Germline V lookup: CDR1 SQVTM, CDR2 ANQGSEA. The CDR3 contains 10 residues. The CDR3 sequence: CSVGGYEQYF. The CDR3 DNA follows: TGCAGCGTTGGGGGTTACGAGCAGTACTTC.

CDR3 bases: TGTGCCAGCAGTGAGGGAGCACCGCAAGAGACCCAGTACTTC. This codes for CASSEGAPQETQYF. V and J are TRBV6-1 and TRBJ2-5; D may be TRBD2 (5 bases). The CDR3 is 14 amino acids. V lost 3 bases, J lost 2 bases, and 10 bases lay in between. Per the germline V gene, CDR1 is MNHNS and CDR2 is SASEGT.

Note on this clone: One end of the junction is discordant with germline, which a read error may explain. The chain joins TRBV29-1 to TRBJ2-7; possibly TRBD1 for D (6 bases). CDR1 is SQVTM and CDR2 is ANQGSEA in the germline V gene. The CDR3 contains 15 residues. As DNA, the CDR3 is TGCAGCGTTGAAGATCTTCGACAGGACTCATACGGGCAGTACTTC. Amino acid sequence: CSVEDLRQDSYGQYF.

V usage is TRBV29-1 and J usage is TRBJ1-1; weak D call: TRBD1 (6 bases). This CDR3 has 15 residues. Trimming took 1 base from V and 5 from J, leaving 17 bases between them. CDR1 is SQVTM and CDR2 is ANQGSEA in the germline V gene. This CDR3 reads CSVEGKQGYGTEAFF. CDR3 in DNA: TGCAGCGTTGAAGGGAAGCAGGGGTACGGTACTGAAGCTTTCTTT.

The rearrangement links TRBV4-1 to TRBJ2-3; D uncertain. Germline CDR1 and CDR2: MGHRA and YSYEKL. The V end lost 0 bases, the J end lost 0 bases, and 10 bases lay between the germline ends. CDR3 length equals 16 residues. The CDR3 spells CASSQDIIRSTDTQYF. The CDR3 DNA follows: TGCGCCAGCAGCCAAGATATCATCCGTAGCACAGATACGCAGTATTTT.

In DNA form, the CDR3 reads TGTGCCAGCTCACCGGGACAGGGATCTGAAGCTTTCTTT. Its protein is CASSPGQGSEAFF. The genes are TRBV18 and TRBJ1-1; 9 nucleotides agree with TRBD1. The CDR3 loop spans 13 amino acids. Trimming removed 3 bases from V and 6 bases from J; junction bases left unmatched: 2. The germline V gene has CDR1 KGHSH and CDR2 LQKENI.

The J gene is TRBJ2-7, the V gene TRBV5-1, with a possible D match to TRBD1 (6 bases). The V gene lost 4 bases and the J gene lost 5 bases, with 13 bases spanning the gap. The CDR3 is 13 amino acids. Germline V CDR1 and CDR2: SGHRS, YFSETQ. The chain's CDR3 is CASSAGARDEQYF. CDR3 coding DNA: TGCGCCAGCAGCGCAGGGGCCCGGGACGAGCAGTACTTC.

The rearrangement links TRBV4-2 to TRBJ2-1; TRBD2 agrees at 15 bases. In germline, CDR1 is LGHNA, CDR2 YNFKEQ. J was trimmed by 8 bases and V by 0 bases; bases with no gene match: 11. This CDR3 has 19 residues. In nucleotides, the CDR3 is TGTGCCAGCAGCCAAGAGAGTTTGGTTTGGACTAGCGGGAGGGATGAGCAGTTCTTC. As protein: CASSQESLVWTSGRDEQFF.

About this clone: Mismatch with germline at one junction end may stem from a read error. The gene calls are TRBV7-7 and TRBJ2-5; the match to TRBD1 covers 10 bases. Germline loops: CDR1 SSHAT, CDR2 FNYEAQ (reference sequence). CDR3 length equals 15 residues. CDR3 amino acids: CASSLGGTGEETQYF. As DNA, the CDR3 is TGTGCTAGCAGCTTAGGGGGGACAGGGGAAGAGACCCAGTACTTC. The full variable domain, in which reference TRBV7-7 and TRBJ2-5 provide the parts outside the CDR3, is GAGVSQSPRYKVTKRGQDVTLRCDPISSHATLYWYQQALGQGPEFLTYFNYEAQPDKSGLPSDRFSAERPEGSISTLTIQRTEQRDSAMYRCASSLGGTGEETQYFGPGTRLLVL.